This T cell receptor beta chain originates from a study of glioma-infiltrating T cells after dendritic cell vaccination. Study at large: Dendritic cell vaccination trial patients had either newly diagnosed or recurrent glioblastoma.

The data were produced by immunoSEQ multiplex PCR, yet TCRdb's version contains in-frame clones alone and is incomplete. The data show tens of thousands of clones, approximately 81% seen once. Time point indicated: after dendritic cell vaccination, including at tumor progression/relapse. The CDR3 covers 15 residues. Germline-derived CDR1 and CDR2 are MNHEY and SMNVEV (reference sequence). Deletions cut 4 bases from V and 0 bases from J, with 11 bases between. The TCR originated in a human donor with glioblastoma. This sample comprised blood, obtained after dendritic cell vaccination. J is TRBJ2-3 and V is TRBV27; D is unresolved. This CDR3 reads CASSSWQTSTDTQYF. Written as DNA, the CDR3 is TGTGCCAGCAGTTCTTGGCAGACTAGCACAGATACGCAGTATTTT.